A selection of T cell receptor beta chains follows, all from one sample in a study of T-cell memory formation after mild COVID-19. MiXCR, run by TCRdb on the 5' RACE reads, gives a single entry per CDR3 protein. The sample has 350,000 to 500,000 distinct CDR3 sequences, approximately 19% seen once. The sample consisted of PBMCs or a T cell subset sorted from them (not recorded which). Every receptor here comes from a man younger than 35 who had mild COVID-19 (a few samples of this study predate the infection). Cell type and time point are not known. CDR3s include the opening cysteine and the closing phenylalanine or tryptophan. The D gene is left open where the match is weak. Clone sizes are given selectively: once, few, many, or a class where the clone is expanded.

>TRBV11-2|TRBJ2-7|few|TRBD1|15
TGTGCCAGCAGCTTAGGGACAGGGGGACTATACGAGCAGTACTTC
CASSLGTGGLYEQYF
>TRBV5-1|TRBJ2-3|NA|NA|14
TGCGCCAGCAGCAGTCGGCGGGGGCCAGATACGCAGTATTTT
CASSSRRGPDTQYF
>TRBV7-9|TRBJ2-5|once|TRBD2|16
TGTGCCAGCAGCTTAATTAGCGGGGGTCACCAAGAGACCCAGTACTTC
CASSLISGGHQETQYF
>TRBV7-2|TRBJ2-6|many|NA|17
TGTGCCAGCAGCTTAGCGGTGGGGTACACTGGGGCCAACGTCCTGACTTTC
CASSLAVGYTGANVLTF
>TRBV30|TRBJ2-1|NA|NA|11
TGTGCCTGGAGTTTTCTGAATGAGCAGTTCTTC
CAWSFLNEQFF
>TRBV28|TRBJ1-1|NA|NA|15
TGTGCCAGCTCCCTGGGGGCCAGTCGCCACACTGAAGCTTTCTTT
CASSLGASRHTEAFF
>TRBV27|TRBJ1-5|few|TRBD1|15
TGTGCCAGTGCCACAGGGGGTACTAGCAATCAGCCCCAGCATTTT
CASATGGTSNQPQHF
>TRBV2|TRBJ2-3|few|NA|13
TGTGCCAGCAGTGAACCGCGCACAGATACGCAGTATTTT
CASSEPRTDTQYF
>TRBV7-8|TRBJ2-3|NA|TRBD2|15
TGTGCCAGCGAAGAGACTAGCGGGGGGGTGGATACGCAGTATTTT
CASEETSGGVDTQYF
>TRBV12-3/TRBV12-4|TRBJ2-3|NA|NA|17
TGTGCCAGCAGTTTTTGGCGGTTCGCTTCAGACGGTAGTACGCAGTATTTT
CASSFWRFASDGSTQYF
>TRBV19|TRBJ1-2|few|NA|13
TGTGCCAGTAGTATTGGCCAGGGTTATGGCTACACCTTC
CASSIGQGYGYTF
>TRBV5-1|TRBJ1-2|NA|NA|14
TGCGCCAGCAGCAGGCGGACTGAAGATTATGGCTACACCTTC
CASSRRTEDYGYTF
>TRBV6-6|TRBJ1-5|few|NA|15
TGTGCCAGCAGTTACGCGGGTTCTAGCAATCAGCCCCAGCATTTT
CASSYAGSSNQPQHF
>TRBV27|TRBJ2-1|once|NA|13
TGTGCCAGCAGTTTCGGGGGATCCCATGAGCAGTTCTTC
CASSFGGSHEQFF
>TRBV7-6|TRBJ2-2|few|TRBD1|16
TGTGCCAGCAGCTTAGAAGGGGGCGCCCACACCGGGGAGCTGTTTTTT
CASSLEGGAHTGELFF
>TRBV29-1|TRBJ2-3|NA|NA|8
TGCAGCGTTGATACGCAGTATTTT
CSVDTQYF
>TRBV5-6|TRBJ1-2|few|TRBD1|16
TGTGCCAGCAGCGCCCCGGGACAGGCGATTAACTATGGCTACACCTTC
CASSAPGQAINYGYTF
>TRBV6-5|TRBJ1-4|few|TRBD1|15
TGTGCCAGCAGTTACTCGGACAGGGGGCATGAAAAACTGTTTTTT
CASSYSDRGHEKLFF
>TRBV4-3|TRBJ1-2|NA|NA|14
TGCGCCAGCAGCCAATTGAGCGGGGGGGATGGCTACACCTTC
CASSQLSGGDGYTF
>TRBV7-9|TRBJ1-1|NA|NA|12
TGTGCCAGCGCGTTGGGAGGCACTGAAGCTTTCTTT
CASALGGTEAFF
>TRBV5-6|TRBJ2-1|many|TRBD2|17
TGTGCCAGCAGCTTTGGGACTAGCGGGGGGGAGAACAATGAGCAGTTCTTC
CASSFGTSGGENNEQFF
>TRBV6-5|TRBJ2-7|NA|TRBD1|15
TGTGCCAGCAGTTCTTCCGGGACAGCATCCTACGAGCAGTACTTC
CASSSSGTASYEQYF
>TRBV2|TRBJ1-2|NA|TRBD1|18
TGTGCCAGCAGTGCCAAATACGGGGGACAGGGGGCCACCTATGGCTACACCTTC
CASSAKYGGQGATYGYTF
>TRBV7-2|TRBJ2-7|NA|NA|14
TGTGCCAGCAGCCGCGGCCAGACCGCCTACGAGCAGTACTTC
CASSRGQTAYEQYF
>TRBV5-1|TRBJ1-1|few|TRBD1|15
TGCGCCAGCAGCCCAGGGACAGGGGGCCTCCCTGAAGCTTTCTTT
CASSPGTGGLPEAFF
>TRBV6-5|TRBJ2-4|NA|TRBD1|17
TGTGCCAGCAGTCCTGGGACAGGGTTTATGGGCAAAAACATTCAGTACTTC
CASSPGTGFMGKNIQYF
>TRBV5-1|TRBJ2-7|NA|TRBD1|14
TGCGCCAGCAGCTTGCCCGGGACAGCCAACGAGCAGTACTTC
CASSLPGTANEQYF